These 10 T cell receptor beta chains came from one sample sequenced in a study of blood T cells in healthy people across ages. PCR was performed a second time for roughly 7 to 12 cycles using a sample-barcoded 5' primer and a J-beta primer mix. MiXCR, applied by TCRdb to the 5' RACE reads, yields one record per CDR3 protein. The table records about 730,000 distinct CDR3 sequences, approximately 39% of them present only once. What was sequenced was blood. The receptors come from a woman aged 55-69 years in good health.

This clonotype has more than one count but fewer than ten. The chain combines TRBV3-1 with TRBJ1-5; D uncertain. The CDR3 has 13 residues. The germline gives CDR1 LGHDT, CDR2 YNNKEL (reference sequence). The V end lost 4 bases, the J end lost 7 bases, and 11 bases lay between the germline ends. The CDR3 DNA follows: TGTGCCAGCAGCCGGGAGGGAGAGCAGCCCCAGCATTTT. Translated: CASSREGEQPQHF. The variable domain in full, completed from reference TRBV3-1 and TRBJ1-5, reads DTAVSQTPKYLVTQMGNDKSIKCEQNLGHDTMYWYKQDSKKFLKIMFSYNNKELIINETVPNRFSPKSPDKAHLNLHINSLELGDSAVYFCASSREGEQPQHFGDGTRLSIL.

This clonotype was seen only once. The genes are TRBV12-3 or TRBV12-4 and TRBJ2-1; D uncertain. This CDR3 contains 13 residues. The V end was cut by 6 bases, the J end by 4 bases, with 10 bases between. CDR3 in DNA: TGTGCCAGCAGGGTTGGATCGTACAATGAGCAGTTCTTC. Its protein product is CASRVGSYNEQFF.

The chain couples TRBV4-3 to TRBJ2-7; TRBD2 matches 9 bases. V shed 0 bases and J 3 bases; nucleotides not matched to a gene: 3. In germline, CDR1 is LGHNA, CDR2 YSLEER. The CDR3 extends over 15 amino acids. The chain's CDR3 is CASSQDLAGDYEQYF. The CDR3 DNA sequence: TGCGCCAGCAGCCAAGATTTAGCGGGGGACTACGAGCAGTACTTC.

This clonotype occurred once. The junction departs from the called germline gene at one end, perhaps through a read error. The chain combines TRBV7-2 with TRBJ2-7; tentatively, D is TRBD2 (5 bases). The V gene's germline CDR1 is SGHTA and CDR2 FQGNSA. The CDR3 extends over 14 amino acids. The CDR3 sequence is CASSLRGSSCEQYF. As DNA, the CDR3 is TGTGCCAGCAGCTTACGCGGGTCGTCCTGCGAGCAGTACTTC.

This clonotype was seen repeatedly, ten times or more. The chain recombines TRBV5-1 with TRBJ2-7; D remains ambiguous. V dropped 4 bases and J dropped 4 bases, with 6 bases sitting between them. In germline, CDR1 is SGHRS, CDR2 YFSETQ. This CDR3 has 11 amino acids. The CDR3 is CASSGEYEQYF. CDR3 nucleotide sequence: TGCGCCAGCAGCGGGGAATACGAGCAGTACTTC.

On this clonotype itself: One base away lies a much larger clone, so this may be a sequencing read error. V usage is TRBV5-1 and J usage is TRBJ2-1; 8 nucleotides line up with TRBD2. The J call may be mistaken, given a closer DNA end match to TRBJ2-7. This CDR3 is 16 amino acids long. The germline CDR1 and CDR2 sequences are SGHRS and YFSETQ. CDR3 in DNA: TGCGCCAGCAGCTTGCCGAGGCTAGCGGGCACCAATGAGCAGTACTTC. Translating gives CASSLPRLAGTNEQYF.

The chain carries TRBV7-2 and TRBJ2-7; perhaps TRBD2 as D (6 bases). The CDR3 runs to 15 residues. The germline V and J ends were trimmed by 5 bases and 1 base, with 15 bases remaining between them. CDR1 is SGHTA, CDR2 FQGNSA, per germline. CDR3 sequence (DNA): TGTGCCAGCAGCATGAGAGGGCGGGGTTCCTACGAGCAGTACTTC. This sequence encodes CASSMRGRGSYEQYF.

This chain links TRBV9 with TRBJ1-2; TRBD1 agrees at 9 bases. V gave up 3 bases and J gave up 8 bases; unmatched junction bases: 11. Germline CDR1 is SGDLS and CDR2 is YYNGEE. The CDR3 contains 15 residues. The CDR3 DNA reads TGTGCCAGCAGCGCGCTCCGGGACAGGGAGGGGGGCTACACCTTC. Its protein product is CASSALRDREGGYTF.

This clonotype has a handful of counts. The chain recombines TRBV9 with TRBJ1-4; no definite D call. In germline, CDR1 is SGDLS, CDR2 YYNGEE. V lost 0 bases, J lost 8 bases, and 11 bases lay in between. This CDR3 contains 14 residues. The CDR3 DNA follows: TGTGCCAGCAGCGTAGATCCCGGGCACGAAAAACTGTTTTTT. It specifies CASSVDPGHEKLFF.

The rearrangement uses TRBV9 and TRBJ2-3; D possibly uses TRBD1 or TRBD2 (6 bases each). V lost 3 bases and J lost 2, with 13 bases in between. CDR1 is SGDLS, CDR2 YYNGEE, per germline. This CDR3 has 15 amino acids. The CDR3 sequence: CASSAGDTDTDTQYF. The CDR3 DNA follows: TGTGCCAGCAGCGCGGGGGACACCGACACAGATACGCAGTATTTT.